This T cell receptor (beta chain) derives from a study of cytomegalovirus exposure and HLA in healthy donors. Notes on the study in general: Association with HLA alleles at 0.05 false discovery rate was found for 17,000 or so TCR beta sequences in a later analysis.

Researchers ran the PCR with 60 Vbeta and 13 Jbeta primers. Assay used: immunoSEQ multiplex PCR; TCRdb lists only in-frame clones, some missing. The sample includes under 45,000 clones. Trimming removed 4 bases from V and 2 bases from J, with 18 bases in between. CDR1 and CDR2 (germline): SGHNT, YYREEE (reference sequence). This CDR3 is built from 17 residues. Turning to this clone: Antigen unknown.

V and J are TRBV5-4 and TRBJ1-4; a weak D match, TRBD1 (6 bases). The source material was PBMCs. The receptor was isolated from a male donor in good health and CMV-seronegative. This CDR3 reads CASSAEHDRRTNEKLFF. The CDR3 DNA follows: TGTGCCAGCAGCGCCGAACACGACAGGAGGACTAATGAAAAACTGTTTTTT. The full variable domain, in which reference TRBV5-4 and TRBJ1-4 provide the parts outside the CDR3, is ETGVTQSPTHLIKTRGQQVTLRCSSQSGHNTVSWYQQALGQGPQFIFQYYREEENGRGNFPPRFSGLQFPNYSSELNVNALELDDSALYLCASSAEHDRRTNEKLFFGSGTQLSVL.